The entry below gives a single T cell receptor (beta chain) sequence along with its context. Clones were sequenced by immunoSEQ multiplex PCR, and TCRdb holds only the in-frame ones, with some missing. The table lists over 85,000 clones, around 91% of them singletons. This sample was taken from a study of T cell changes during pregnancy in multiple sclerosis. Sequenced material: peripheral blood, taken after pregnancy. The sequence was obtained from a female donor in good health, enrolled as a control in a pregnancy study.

CDR3 residues: CASSQPGTGGEKLFF. CDR3 DNA sequence: TGCGCCAGCAGCCAACCCGGGACAGGGGGAGAAAAACTGTTTTTT. The rearrangement links TRBV4-1 to TRBJ1-4, with 11 bases that match TRBD1. The length of the CDR3 is 15 residues. V gave up 2 bases and J gave up 8 bases; unmatched junction bases: 4. Germline V CDR1 and CDR2: MGHRA, YSYEKL.